This section outlines one T cell receptor (beta chain) sequence together with its context. Its antigen is not yet known. No much larger clone is present one base from it, and per-base qualities are unavailable. The data were taken from a study of T cell repertoires in cytomegalovirus infection (dated by TCRdb to about 2019). About the investigation overall: Alongside well-studied HLA-B-restricted epitopes, the peptide stimulations were aimed at recently identified HLA-C-restricted CMV epitopes, whose presentation resists viral immunomodulation. The HLA type of each donor mattered for the analysis, because public TCR beta signatures pointed to carriage of CMV infection along with the matching HLA type. Paper-wide results and their limitations: The ex vivo response was dominated by HLA-C-restricted CMV-specific TCR beta clonotypes, and the single most frequent clonotype in two of eight donors was supplied by these HLA-C-restricted clonotypes. In both this cohort and an independent roughly 350-donor cohort, the cumulative frequency of public TCR beta family members distinguished carriers of CMV infection plus the relevant HLA type.

Sequencing took place on an Illumina HiSeq 1500. The public reads were reanalyzed by TCRdb: fastp trimming at Q25, MiXCR alignment, in-frame beta chains only. Every CDR3 protein is listed once, alongside the most common genes and DNA of its rows. The sample includes about 890,000 distinct CDR3 sequences, with roughly 30% observed a single time. The top ten clonotypes cover about an eighth of the sample. The treatment or condition label, as the study defines it: in vitro stimulation with specific CMV peptide epitopes to enrich CMV-specific T cells. Including the terminal cysteine and phenylalanine, the CDR3 comprises 20 residues. Here the CDR3 DNA is all that survives: 60 bases in frame from base 1. The germline V gene gives CDR1 as MGHRA and CDR2 as YSYEKL. For this chain, trimming is 1 base at the V end and 0 bases at the J end, and the number of junction bases without a gene match is 13.

The clonotype was recovered from a human donor in good health (CMV status not recorded). Some clones in this sample may be carry-over from other donors' samples. Sequencing used cultured CD8+ T cells from PBMCs, obtained from culture after CMV antigen stimulation. Recombination linked TRBV4-1 to TRBJ2-4; 9 of the junction bases match TRBD1. The CDR3 sequence is CASSQVQATGGVEAKNIQYF. The DNA sequence reads TGCGCCAGCAGCCAAGTCCAAGCGACAGGGGGAGTTGAAGCCAAAAACATTCAGTACTTC.